These T cell receptor beta chains were read from a single sample in a study of T-cell reconstitution after alpha-beta-depleted transplantation in children. Each CDR3 protein gets one entry after TCRdb re-called the PCR reads with MiXCR. Here the sample spans hundreds of thousands of distinct CDR3 sequences, around 13% being singletons. The input for sequencing was PBMCs, taken before TCRalphabeta/CD19-depleted stem cell transplant. These receptors were obtained from a girl aged 2-15 years with congenital amegakaryocytic thrombocytopenia, due to receive a stem cell transplant. CDR3s include the opening cysteine and the closing phenylalanine or tryptophan. The order of the fields is D gene, V gene, J gene, clone size, CDR3 protein. The D gene is left open where the match is weak. Some rows have no size entry. The others give once, few or many, or a class for an expanded clone.

-	TRBV20-1	TRBJ2-4	many	CSAMVGGGKNIQYF
-	TRBV15	TRBJ1-1	many	CATSRQEGPEAFF
TRBD1	TRBV7-8	TRBJ1-5	many	CASSYSFSPGTGVDQPQHF
TRBD2	TRBV25-1	TRBJ2-7	-	CATSGLAVEQYF
-	TRBV2	TRBJ2-1	few	CASKLGLVNEQFF
-	TRBV20-1	TRBJ1-1	many	CSARDPQDVTEAFF
TRBD2	TRBV28	TRBJ2-5	few	CASSLLRTSGLSETQYF
-	TRBV7-6	TRBJ2-5	few	CASLAEPAEETQYF
TRBD1	TRBV5-1	TRBJ2-4	many	CASSSGTGGIQYF
TRBD2	TRBV19	TRBJ2-1	-	CASMGTISPYNEQFF
-	TRBV18	TRBJ2-4	many	CASSPRAKNIQYF
TRBD2	TRBV5-5	TRBJ2-7	-	CASSLRLGLASYEQYF
-	TRBV11-1	TRBJ2-1	-	CASSADSDCNEQFF
-	TRBV12-3/TRBV12-4	TRBJ2-1	many	CASTGGGEQFF
-	TRBV9	TRBJ2-7	-	CASSVAPQAWEQYF
TRBD2	TRBV20-1	TRBJ2-5	many	CSASGLAGGLSETQYF
-	TRBV5-1	TRBJ2-1	-	CASSPDGAGNYNEQFF
TRBD1	TRBV12-3/TRBV12-4	TRBJ2-5	many	CASSRGQQETQYF
TRBD1	TRBV20-1	TRBJ1-3	many	CSATYGTVGNTIYF
TRBD2	TRBV27	TRBJ2-5	few	CASSWVGGPPETQYF
-	TRBV5-1	TRBJ2-1	many	CASSLEGETINEQFF
-	TRBV5-1	TRBJ2-1	many	CASSRTAGLLNEQFF
-	TRBV21-1	TRBJ2-3	-	CASSKVLSPRGDTQYF
-	TRBV5-1	TRBJ2-5	many	CASSWGRGRYQETQYF
-	TRBV12-3/TRBV12-4	TRBJ2-7	many	CASRRVGSYEQYF
-	TRBV20-1	TRBJ1-1	many	CSATSGSLNTEAFF
TRBD2	TRBV7-6	TRBJ2-1	-	CASSPGTSGSSEQFF
-	TRBV6-2/TRBV6-3	TRBJ2-6	-	CASKRTLNAGANVLTF
-	TRBV5-5	TRBJ2-4	many	CASSFLRDIQYF
-	TRBV15	TRBJ2-1	-	CATARDRAHEQFF
TRBD2	TRBV9	TRBJ2-2	-	CASSVGRLAGPGELFF
-	TRBV30	TRBJ2-1	-	CAWSVSSLRNEQFF
TRBD2	TRBV28	TRBJ2-5	-	CASSWTRVRVETQYF
TRBD2	TRBV6-5	TRBJ2-1	many	CASSSPGLAESYNEQFF
-	TRBV7-8	TRBJ2-1	few	CASSLTDRAGNEQFF
-	TRBV19	TRBJ2-5	-	CASSTDPSMGKETQYF
TRBD1	TRBV20-1	TRBJ2-5	many	CSARDSRDRVLSYKTQYF
-	TRBV5-1	TRBJ1-5	few	CASSLAWEGENQPQHF
TRBD2	TRBV30	TRBJ2-1	-	CAWIGGGPGNEQFF
-	TRBV20-1	TRBJ2-5	many	CSVIAPGRGETQYF
-	TRBV10-3	TRBJ2-7	many	CAISSDTTYEQYF
TRBD2	TRBV18	TRBJ2-5	-	CASSPIPPGLARETQYF
TRBD2	TRBV7-9	TRBJ2-3	few	CASPRDYWTPTDTQYF
TRBD2	TRBV3-1	TRBJ2-2	-	CACSQRTSGRVSGELFF
-	TRBV20-1	TRBJ2-3	many	CSVRWARGTDTQYF
TRBD2	TRBV12-3/TRBV12-4	TRBJ2-3	few	CASRGLAGVEDTQYF
-	TRBV5-1	TRBJ1-4	many	CASSSRSTNEKLFF
-	TRBV6-4	TRBJ2-6	few	CASSGGANVLTF
TRBD2	TRBV20-1	TRBJ2-3	many	CSARTSGRWGTDTQYF
TRBD2	TRBV20-1	TRBJ2-5	-	CSAPRLAGGGGETQYF
-	TRBV3-1	TRBJ2-7	few	CASSQENKGPYEQYF
TRBD1	TRBV29-1	TRBJ2-1	few	CSVVLRDRGLNEQFF
-	TRBV6-1	TRBJ1-5	many	CASSVGQPQHF
-	TRBV12-3/TRBV12-4	TRBJ2-5	many	CASSLSEETQYF
TRBD2	TRBV20-1	TRBJ2-5	many	CSAREGGSAQETQYF
-	TRBV12-3/TRBV12-4	TRBJ2-7	many	CASSLAPNVGYEQYF
TRBD2	TRBV7-2	TRBJ2-5	many	CASSLDSGRGQETQYF
TRBD2	TRBV5-1	TRBJ2-3	-	CASSLHRGGRGTDTQYF
-	TRBV20-1	TRBJ2-3	many	CSAGPFTGADTQYF
TRBD1	TRBV29-1	TRBJ1-2	-	CSGTTGEGYTF